Each of the 25 T cell receptor beta chains below was sequenced from the same sample in a study of T cell responses to AZD1222 COVID-19 vaccine. Profiled with immunoSEQ multiplex PCR; TCRdb holds only in-frame clones, not every one. The data contain around 94,000 clones, 80% to 85% of them seen just once; the ten biggest clones take up about 15%. The source was peripheral blood, collected on day 0 of AZD1222 vaccination. These receptors originate from an adult in good health.

The rearrangement links TRBV4-2 to TRBJ1-5; D might be TRBD1 (5 bases). V was shortened by 1 base and J by 4 bases, with 14 bases between the two germline ends. Per the germline V gene, CDR1 is LGHNA and CDR2 is YNFKEQ. This CDR3 spans 16 amino acids. CDR3 sequence (DNA): TGTGCCAGCAGCCAAGGCCCGGGACGGGAAAATCAGCCCCAGCATTTT. Amino acids: CASSQGPGRENQPQHF.

The chain employs TRBV11-2 and TRBJ2-1; tentative D call: TRBD2 (5 bases). Germline CDR1 SGHAT, CDR2 FQNNGV. CDR3 length: 16 amino acids. V lost 2 bases to trimming and J lost 0 bases, with 11 bases between them. CDR3 DNA sequence: TGTGCCAGCAGCTTATACGGACTTGGCTCCTACAATGAGCAGTTCTTC. This sequence encodes CASSLYGLGSYNEQFF. The variable domain in full, with the rest retrieved from reference TRBV11-2 and TRBJ2-1, is EAGVAQSPRYKIIEKRQSVAFWCNPISGHATLYWYQQILGQGPKLLIQFQNNGVVDDSQLPKDRFSAERLKGVDSTLKIQPAKLEDSAVYLCASSLYGLGSYNEQFFGPGTRLTVL.

The chain uses TRBV19 and TRBJ2-1, with TRBD2 matching over 8 bases. Unmatched junction bases numbered 6, after V lost 1 base and J lost 7 bases. The germline V gene has CDR1 LNHDA and CDR2 SQIVND (reference sequence). This CDR3 contains 15 residues. The CDR3 sequence: CASSIGSGELNEQFF. The CDR3 DNA sequence: TGTGCCAGTAGTATAGGTAGCGGGGAACTGAATGAGCAGTTCTTC.

J is TRBJ2-7 and V is TRBV24-1; 9 bases agree with TRBD2. Germline CDR1 reads KGHDR; CDR2 reads SFDVKD. V was pared by 5 bases and J by 1 base, with 2 bases of the junction left unmatched. The CDR3 runs 14 residues. CDR3 in amino acids: CATSGGRGSYEQYF. For the CDR3, the DNA is TGTGCCACCAGTGGCGGGAGGGGTTCCTACGAGCAGTACTTC.

The chain joins TRBV28 to TRBJ1-1, with 9 bases fitting TRBD1. Trimming at V came to 7 bases and at J to 1 base, leaving 4 bases not matched to a gene. Germline V gene lookup returns CDR1 MDHEN and CDR2 SYDVKM. The CDR3 covers 14 residues. The chain's CDR3 is CASTLGQGNTEAFF. CDR3 nucleotides: TGTGCCAGCACCCTGGGACAGGGGAACACTGAAGCTTTCTTT.

J is TRBJ1-2 and V is TRBV3-1 (or the pseudogene TRBV3-2), with no clear D. Germline CDR1 LGHDT, CDR2 YNNKEL (reference sequence). The CDR3 consists of 13 residues. Trimming took 0 bases from V and 3 from J, leaving 5 bases between them. The CDR3 DNA reads as TGTGCCAGCAGCCAAGACGTGGACTATGGCTACACCTTC. It yields the protein CASSQDVDYGYTF.

V and J are TRBV5-1 and TRBJ1-6; D not resolved. CDR1 is SGHRS and CDR2 is YFSETQ in the germline V gene. V was trimmed by 0 bases and J by 3 bases, leaving 10 bases between them. The CDR3 has 16 amino acids. CDR3 amino acids: CASSLVGQGYNSPLHF. CDR3 in DNA: TGCGCCAGCAGCTTGGTGGGCCAAGGCTATAATTCACCCCTCCACTTT. The whole variable domain, filled in from reference TRBV5-1 and TRBJ1-6, reads KAGVTQTPRYLIKTRGQQVTLSCSPISGHRSVSWYQQTPGQGLQFLFEYFSETQRNKGNFPGRFSGRQFSNSRSEMNVSTLELGDSALYLCASSLVGQGYNSPLHFGNGTRLTVT.

The rearrangement uses TRBV7-2 and TRBJ1-1, with D possibly matching TRBD1 (6 bases). Germline CDR1 and CDR2: SGHTA and FQGNSA. Trimming removed 2 bases from V and 1 base from J, with 11 bases in between. The CDR3 has 15 amino acids. The CDR3 loop reads CASSLTGTPNTEAFF. The CDR3 coding sequence is TGTGCCAGCAGCTTAACCGGGACACCGAACACTGAAGCTTTCTTT.

V and J are TRBV3-1 (or the pseudogene TRBV3-2) and TRBJ2-5, with 7 bases fitting TRBD2. This CDR3 has 15 residues. J lost 3 bases, V lost 9 bases, and 13 bases had no gene match. Looked up from germline, CDR1 is LGHDT and CDR2 is YNNKEL (reference sequence). The CDR3 region is CARSLYGLEKETQYF. The CDR3 DNA follows: TGTGCCAGGTCTCTCTACGGACTAGAAAAAGAGACCCAGTACTTC.

This clone occurred a few times. The chain uses TRBV7-9 and TRBJ2-7, with 7 bases that match TRBD1. The J segment lost 5 bases and the V segment lost 2 bases, leaving 9 bases of the junction unmatched. The germline gives CDR1 SEHNR, CDR2 FQNEAQ (reference sequence). The CDR3 totals 15 residues. The CDR3, as DNA: TGTGCCAGCAGCTTAACGAGGGGGCAAAACGACGAGCAGTACTTC. It yields the protein CASSLTRGQNDEQYF.

This clone was counted a single time. The V and J genes are TRBV28 and TRBJ2-3; a possible D gene is TRBD2 (6 bases). V shed 5 bases and J shed 0 bases, with 12 bases lying between them. The CDR3 extends over 15 amino acids. In germline, CDR1 is MDHEN, CDR2 SYDVKM. CDR3 sequence (DNA): TGTGCCAGCAGTGATCTAGCGCCAAGCACAGATACGCAGTATTTT. This sequence encodes CASSDLAPSTDTQYF. Full variable domain (missing parts from reference TRBV28 and TRBJ2-3): DVKVTQSSRYLVKRTGEKVFLECVQDMDHENMFWYRQDPGLGLRLIYFSYDVKMKEKGDIPEGYSVSREKKERFSLILESASTNQTSMYLCASSDLAPSTDTQYFGPGTRLTVL.

The rearrangement joins TRBV7-9 to TRBJ1-3; 8 bases align to TRBD1. V lost 6 bases, J lost 2 bases, and 3 bases stayed unmatched. Per the germline V gene, CDR1 is SEHNR and CDR2 is FQNEAQ (reference sequence). This CDR3 spans 14 amino acids. The CDR3 bases are TGTGCCAGCAGTCCGACAGGGGCTGGAAACACCATATATTTT. Translated, it gives CASSPTGAGNTIYF.

This clone came up a few times. The chain couples TRBV4-3 to TRBJ1-3, with D unresolved. The CDR3 runs 15 residues. The germline gives CDR1 LGHNA, CDR2 YSLEER. V was cut by 0 bases and J by 0 bases, with 6 bases left in between. The CDR3 bases are TGCGCCAGCAGCCAAGAACGGAGCTCTGGAAACACCATATATTTT. Its protein product is CASSQERSSGNTIYF.

The DNA for the CDR3 is TGCGCCAGCAGCCAAGGCCCGGGGGTAGGTGGGGAAAAACTGTTTTTT. It encodes CASSQGPGVGGEKLFF. The chain recombines TRBV4-1 with TRBJ1-4, with D possibly TRBD1 on 5 matching bases. Per the germline V gene, CDR1 is MGHRA and CDR2 is YSYEKL. The CDR3 totals 16 residues. The V gene lost 1 base and the J gene lost 8 bases, with 17 bases spanning the gap.

The CDR3 is CASSDTTVGNYEQYF. The CDR3 DNA is TGTGCCAGCAGTGATACAACAGTCGGAAACTACGAGCAGTACTTC. The chain has TRBV25-1 and TRBJ2-7; D call uncertain. V was shortened by 3 bases and J by 3 bases, with 15 bases between the two germline ends. Germline V gene lookup returns CDR1 MGHDK and CDR2 SYGVNS. The CDR3 runs 15 residues.

V and J are TRBV27 and TRBJ1-1; unclear D gene. The germline V gene encodes CDR1 MNHEY and CDR2 SMNVEV (reference sequence). The V gene lost 6 bases and the J gene lost 0 bases, with 17 bases spanning the gap. This CDR3 comprises 16 residues. CDR3: CASRVGSRFMNTEAFF. DNA for the CDR3: TGTGCCAGCAGAGTCGGGTCTCGTTTTATGAACACTGAAGCTTTCTTT.

This sequence joins TRBV9 and TRBJ1-5, with 8 bases fitting TRBD1. Looked up from germline, CDR1 is SGDLS and CDR2 is YYNGEE. The CDR3 consists of 16 residues. V trimming: 0 bases; J trimming: 3 bases; junction bases outside the gene matches: 5. The CDR3 loop is CASSVGPGGFNQPQHF. CDR3 DNA: TGTGCCAGCAGCGTAGGTCCAGGGGGCTTCAATCAGCCCCAGCATTTT. The complete variable domain, with remaining parts taken from reference TRBV9 and TRBJ1-5, reads DSGVTQTPKHLITATGQRVTLRCSPRSGDLSVYWYQQSLDQGLQFLIQYYNGEERAKGNILERFSAQQFPDLHSELNLSSLELGDSALYFCASSVGPGGFNQPQHFGDGTRLSIL.

The V gene is TRBV18, the J gene TRBJ1-1; unclear D gene. The CDR3 is 12 amino acids. CDR1 is KGHSH, CDR2 LQKENI, per germline. V was cut by 0 bases and J by 6 bases, with 5 bases left in between. For the CDR3, the DNA is TGTGCCAGCTCACCACCGGTGGCTGAAGCTTTCTTT. Translation gives CASSPPVAEAFF.

This rearrangement joins TRBV4-2 to TRBJ2-7, with 10 positions matching TRBD1. Germline lookup yields CDR1 LGHNA and CDR2 YNFKEQ. CDR3 length equals 16 residues. The V segment lost 4 bases and the J segment 6 bases; nucleotides outside the gene matches: 12. The DNA for the CDR3 is TGTGCCAGCAGCCGATCCGGGACAGGGGACCCTCGCGAGCAGTACTTC. This translates into CASSRSGTGDPREQYF.

V is TRBV3-1 (or the pseudogene TRBV3-2) and J is TRBJ2-2, with D uncertain. With 4 bases removed from V and 6 bases from J, the gap between germline ends came to 15 bases. The CDR3 is 15 residues long. Germline loops: CDR1 LGHDT, CDR2 YNNKEL (reference sequence). The CDR3 DNA is TGTGCCAGCAGCCCTAGGTCCTTCAAGGCCGGGGAGCTGTTTTTT. It is translated as CASSPRSFKAGELFF.

The chain joins TRBV7-9 to TRBJ2-1; D is undetermined. Germline assignment: CDR1 SEHNR and CDR2 FQNEAQ (reference sequence). The CDR3 is 11 residues long. V lost 8 bases and J 4 bases, leaving 6 bases between the germline ends. CDR3 DNA sequence: TGTGCCAGCGATGAGTACAATGAGCAGTTCTTC. Protein sequence: CASDEYNEQFF.

The chain links TRBV29-1 to TRBJ2-1, with D hard to call. The V end lost 6 bases, the J end lost 5 bases, and 14 bases lay between the germline ends. CDR3 length: 13 residues. The germline V gene has CDR1 SQVTM and CDR2 ANQGSEA. CDR3 coding DNA: TGCAGCGTAGCACTTCAGGTGAACAATGAGCAGTTCTTC. Protein sequence: CSVALQVNNEQFF.

The J gene is TRBJ1-1, the V gene TRBV5-1; D ambiguous. Germline V gene lookup returns CDR1 SGHRS and CDR2 YFSETQ. CDR3 size: 15 residues. Between the trimmed V and J ends, which lost 1 base and 4 bases, there was a span of 14 bases. The CDR3 loop is CASSLLRGTGTEAFF. The DNA of the CDR3 is TGCGCCAGCAGCTTGCTCCGGGGTACGGGCACTGAAGCTTTCTTT.

This clone has a handful of counts. The J gene is TRBJ1-2, the V gene TRBV9; D is perhaps TRBD1 (5 bases). There are 15 residues in the CDR3. V was cut by 2 bases and J by 10 bases, with 21 bases left in between. Looked up from germline, CDR1 is SGDLS and CDR2 is YYNGEE. CDR3 coding DNA: TGTGCCAGCAGCGTTAATGGGCGAGGGGACCCTTCCTACACCTTC. This encodes CASSVNGRGDPSYTF.

The chain's CDR3 is CASSFGQGANYGYTF. In DNA form, the CDR3 reads TGTGCCAGCAGTTTCGGACAGGGGGCCAACTATGGCTACACCTTC. V gene TRBV2 combines with J gene TRBJ1-2; the match to TRBD1 covers 11 bases. The CDR3 consists of 15 residues. With V trimmed by 5 bases and J by 2 bases, 4 bases remained unmatched. Per germline, CDR1 SNHLY and CDR2 FYNNEI.